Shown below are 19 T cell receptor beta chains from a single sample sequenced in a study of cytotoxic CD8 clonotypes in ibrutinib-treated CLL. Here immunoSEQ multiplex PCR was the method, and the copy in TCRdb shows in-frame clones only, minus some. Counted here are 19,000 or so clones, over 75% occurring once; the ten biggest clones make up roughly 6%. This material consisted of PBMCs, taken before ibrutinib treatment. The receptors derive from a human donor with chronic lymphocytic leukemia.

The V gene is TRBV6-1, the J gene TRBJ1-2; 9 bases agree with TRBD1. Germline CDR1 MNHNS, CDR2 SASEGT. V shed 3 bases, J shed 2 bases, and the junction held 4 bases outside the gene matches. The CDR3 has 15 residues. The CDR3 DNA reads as TGTGCCAGCAGTGAGATTGGGACAGGGAACTATGGCTACACCTTC. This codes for CASSEIGTGNYGYTF.

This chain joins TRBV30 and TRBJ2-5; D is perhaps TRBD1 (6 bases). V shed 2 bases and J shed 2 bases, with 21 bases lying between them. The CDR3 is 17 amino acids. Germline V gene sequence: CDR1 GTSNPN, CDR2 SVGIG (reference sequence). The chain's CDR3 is CAWSSLNGQQIQETQYF. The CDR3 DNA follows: TGTGCCTGGAGTTCCCTCAACGGACAGCAAATACAAGAGACCCAGTACTTC.

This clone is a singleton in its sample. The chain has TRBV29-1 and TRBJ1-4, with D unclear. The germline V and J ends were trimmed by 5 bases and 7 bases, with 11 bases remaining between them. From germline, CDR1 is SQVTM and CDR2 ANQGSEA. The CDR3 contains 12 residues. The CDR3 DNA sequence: TGCAGCGTTAAGTGGATAGGTGAAAAACTGTTTTTT. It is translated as CSVKWIGEKLFF.

The CDR3 sequence is CASSRGGADRGEQFF. The CDR3 DNA is TGTGCCAGCAGCCGAGGGGGCGCCGACCGTGGGGAGCAGTTCTTC. This sequence joins TRBV11-2 and TRBJ2-1; TRBD1 matches at 7 bases. Germline-derived CDR1 and CDR2 are SGHAT and FQNNGV. CDR3 length: 15 amino acids. V shed 5 bases and J 10 bases; nucleotides not matched to a gene: 14.

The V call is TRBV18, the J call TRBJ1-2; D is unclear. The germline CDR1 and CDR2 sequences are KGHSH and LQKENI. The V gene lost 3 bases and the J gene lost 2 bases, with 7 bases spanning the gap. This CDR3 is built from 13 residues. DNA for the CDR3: TGTGCCAGCTCACCGGAACAGAACTATGGCTACACCTTC. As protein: CASSPEQNYGYTF. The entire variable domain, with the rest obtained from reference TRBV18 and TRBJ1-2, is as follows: NAGVMQNPRHLVRRRGQEARLRCSPMKGHSHVYWYRQLPEEGLKFMVYLQKENIIDESGMPKERFSAEFPKEGPSILRIQQVVRGDSAAYFCASSPEQNYGYTFGSGTRLTVV.

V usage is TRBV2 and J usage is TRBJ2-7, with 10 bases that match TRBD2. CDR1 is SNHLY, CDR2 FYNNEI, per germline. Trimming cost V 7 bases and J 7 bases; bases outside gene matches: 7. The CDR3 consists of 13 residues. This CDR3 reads CASTGLAAGEQYF. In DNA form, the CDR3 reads TGTGCCAGCACTGGACTAGCGGCGGGGGAGCAGTACTTC.

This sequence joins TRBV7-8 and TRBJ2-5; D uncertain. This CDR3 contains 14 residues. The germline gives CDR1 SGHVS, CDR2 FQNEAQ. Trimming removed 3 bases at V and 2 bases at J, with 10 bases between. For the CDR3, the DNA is TGTGCCAGCAGCTTTCAAGGGCCTCAAGAGACCCAGTACTTC. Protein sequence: CASSFQGPQETQYF.

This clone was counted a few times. CDR3 sequence (DNA): TGTGCCAGCCCGCGCGCGCCGAACACTGAAGCTTTCTTT. Translated: CASPRAPNTEAFF. This chain links TRBV6-1 with TRBJ1-1; no clear D gene. V gave up 8 bases and J gave up 1 base, with 11 bases separating them. The length of the CDR3 is 13 residues. CDR1 and CDR2 from the germline V gene are MNHNS and SASEGT.

The CDR3 spells CASSPLVGAQETQYF. The CDR3 bases are TGTGCCAGCAGCCCTCTGGTTGGGGCTCAAGAGACCCAGTACTTC. This chain links TRBV5-6 with TRBJ2-5; TRBD1 might be the D (5 bases). From germline, CDR1 is SGHDT and CDR2 YYEEEE. This CDR3 has 15 amino acids. The V and J ends lost 4 bases and 2 bases respectively, with 15 bases between them.

The CDR3: CASSLEPTSEQFF. CDR3 sequence (DNA): TGCGCCAGCAGCTTGGAGCCCACGAGTGAGCAGTTCTTC. This chain uses TRBV5-1 with TRBJ2-1; D is uncertain. This CDR3 spans 13 amino acids. Germline CDR1 reads SGHRS; CDR2 reads YFSETQ. The germline V and J ends were trimmed by 0 bases and 9 bases, with 10 bases remaining between them.

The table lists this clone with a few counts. The CDR3 here is CAIKRDDNSPLHF. CDR3 coding DNA: TGTGCCATCAAAAGGGACGATAATTCACCCCTCCACTTT. V usage is TRBV10-3 and J usage is TRBJ1-6; D is possibly TRBD1 (5 bases). The V end was cut by 7 bases, the J end by 5 bases, with 9 bases between. This CDR3 comprises 13 residues. The germline V gene has CDR1 ENHRY and CDR2 SYGVKD.

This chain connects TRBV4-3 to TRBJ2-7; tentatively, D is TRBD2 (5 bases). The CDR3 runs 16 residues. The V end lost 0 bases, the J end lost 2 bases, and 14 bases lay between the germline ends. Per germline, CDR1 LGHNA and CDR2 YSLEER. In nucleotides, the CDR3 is TGCGCCAGCAGCCAAGATCAACAAACCGGGACCTACGAGCAGTACTTC. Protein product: CASSQDQQTGTYEQYF.

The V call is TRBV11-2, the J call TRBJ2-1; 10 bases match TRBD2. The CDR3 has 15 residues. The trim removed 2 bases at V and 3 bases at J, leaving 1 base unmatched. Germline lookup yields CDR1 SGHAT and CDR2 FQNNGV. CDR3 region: CASSLTSGDYNEQFF. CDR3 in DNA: TGTGCCAGCAGCTTAACTAGCGGGGACTACAATGAGCAGTTCTTC.

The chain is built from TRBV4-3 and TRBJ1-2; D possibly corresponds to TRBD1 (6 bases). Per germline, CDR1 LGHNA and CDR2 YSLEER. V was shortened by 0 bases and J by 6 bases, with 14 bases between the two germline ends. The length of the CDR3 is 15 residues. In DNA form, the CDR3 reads TGCGCCAGCAGCCAAGATGGGGGGGCGGGCAATGGCTACACCTTC. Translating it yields CASSQDGGAGNGYTF.

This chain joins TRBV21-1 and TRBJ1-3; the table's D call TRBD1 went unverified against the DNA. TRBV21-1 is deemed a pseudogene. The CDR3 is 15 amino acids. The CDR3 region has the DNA TGTGCCAGCAGCAAACCGGGCAGGGGAGGAAACACCATATATTTT. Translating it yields CASSKPGRGGNTIYF.

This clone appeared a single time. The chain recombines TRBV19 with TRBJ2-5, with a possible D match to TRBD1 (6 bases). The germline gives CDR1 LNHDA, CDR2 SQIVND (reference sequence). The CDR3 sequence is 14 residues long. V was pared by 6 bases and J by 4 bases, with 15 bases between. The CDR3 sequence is CASRGARRTETQYF. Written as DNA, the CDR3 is TGTGCCAGTAGGGGGGCGCGAAGGACAGAGACCCAGTACTTC.

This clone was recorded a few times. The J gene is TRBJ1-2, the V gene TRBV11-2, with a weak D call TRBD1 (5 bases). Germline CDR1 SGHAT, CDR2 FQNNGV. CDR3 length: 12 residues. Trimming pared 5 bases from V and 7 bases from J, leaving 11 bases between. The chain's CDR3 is CASSPGEAGYTF. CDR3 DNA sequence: TGTGCCAGCAGCCCGGGGGAAGCTGGCTACACCTTC.

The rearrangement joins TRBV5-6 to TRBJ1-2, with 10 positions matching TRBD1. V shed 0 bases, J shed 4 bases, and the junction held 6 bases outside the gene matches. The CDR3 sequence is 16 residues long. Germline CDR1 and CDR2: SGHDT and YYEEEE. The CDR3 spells CASSLEGQGDLYGYTF. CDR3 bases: TGTGCCAGCAGCTTGGAAGGACAGGGGGACCTCTATGGCTACACCTTC.

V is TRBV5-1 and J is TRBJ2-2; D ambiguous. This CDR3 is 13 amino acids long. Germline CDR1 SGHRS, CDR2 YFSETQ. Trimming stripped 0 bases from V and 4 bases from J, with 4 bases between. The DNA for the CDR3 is TGCGCCAGCAGCTTGGGGGGCACCGGGGAGCTGTTTTTT. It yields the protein CASSLGGTGELFF. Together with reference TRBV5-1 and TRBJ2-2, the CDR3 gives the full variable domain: KAGVTQTPRYLIKTRGQQVTLSCSPISGHRSVSWYQQTPGQGLQFLFEYFSETQRNKGNFPGRFSGRQFSNSRSEMNVSTLELGDSALYLCASSLGGTGELFFGEGSRLTVL.